Described below is a single T cell receptor beta chain sequence and its context. No antigen is known for it. Germline V gene data show CDR1 as SGHTA and CDR2 as FQGNSA. With V trimmed by 5 bases and J by 2 bases, 8 bases remained unmatched. The CDR3 runs to 16 residues. This sample is part of a study of blood T cells in healthy people across ages. For the second PCR, which ran for roughly 6 to 12 cycles, a sample-barcoded 5' primer and a J-beta primer mix were used. Each cDNA molecule was tagged by a template-switch adaptor that had 12 random nucleotides. TCRdb reanalysed the 5' RACE reads using MiXCR and keeps one entry per CDR3 protein. Of some 640,000 distinct CDR3 sequences listed, more than 40% were seen once; the top ten hold about a third. Study-level results: Age brought a roughly linear fall in TCR beta diversity measured per million T cells.

Sequenced: blood. The chain uses TRBV7-2 and TRBJ2-1, with 8 bases fitting TRBD1. The receptor comes from a woman aged 55-69 years in good health. The CDR3 loop reads CASSQGAGLAYNEQFF. The CDR3 DNA sequence: TGTGCCAGCAGCCAGGGGGCGGGACTCGCCTACAATGAGCAGTTCTTC.